The T cell receptor (beta chain) under discussion was sequenced for a study of T cells in Graves' hyperthyroidism and ophthalmopathy. Turning to the study itself: Upon initial diagnosis and before any treatment, peripheral blood was collected.

Diagnosis of hyperthyroidism was new in patients aged 18 to 65, and its duration was under 2 months. Diagnoses used clinical symptoms, serum thyroxine and TRAb, thyroid ultrasound and orbital computed tomography. RNA transcripts yielded amplified TCR beta CDR3 regions. First-round RT-PCR of the TCR CDR3 relied on the HTBI primer set. TCRdb independently ran MiXCR on the multiplex PCR reads; one entry per CDR3 protein. The sample records about 720,000 distinct CDR3 sequences, around 15% being singletons. After removal of 3 bases from V and 0 bases from J, the junction contained 9 bases not matched to a gene. The CDR3 has 18 amino acids. Germline V CDR1 and CDR2: SGHRS, YFSETQ.

V usage is TRBV5-1 and J usage is TRBJ1-6; 7 nucleotides match TRBD1. The clonotype originates from a man between 18 and 29 years old with Graves' hyperthyroidism. The sample taken for sequencing was blood. CDR3 region: CASSYTTGVSSYNSPLHF. The CDR3 nucleotides read TGCGCCAGCAGCTATACTACAGGGGTCAGCTCCTATAATTCACCCCTCCACTTT.